This T cell receptor (beta chain) was identified during a study of blood T cells in healthy people across ages. Extraction yielded at least 5 micrograms of total RNA per sample. A second PCR of roughly 7 to 11 cycles used a sample-barcoded 5' primer and a J-beta primer mix. Every sample produced at least 2.5 million CDR3-containing paired-end reads. TCRdb analysed the 5' RACE reads with MiXCR anew, one entry per CDR3 protein. The table records hundreds of thousands of distinct CDR3 sequences, roughly 56% of them present only once. V trimming: 3 bases; J trimming: 2 bases; junction bases outside the gene matches: 15. From germline, CDR1 is DFQATT and CDR2 SNEGSKA (reference sequence). This CDR3 has 18 amino acids.

V usage is TRBV20-1 and J usage is TRBJ1-5, with 8 bases matching TRBD1. Sequencing was done on a sample of blood. This receptor was identified in a middle-aged man in good health. For the CDR3, the DNA is TGCAGTGCTAGTTCCCGTGTAGGACAGGGCGTGGGCAATCAGCCCCAGCATTTT. It encodes CSASSRVGQGVGNQPQHF.